This T cell receptor beta chain was documented in a study of T cells in Graves' hyperthyroidism and ophthalmopathy. This CDR3 spans 15 amino acids. Germline V gene data show CDR1 as SGHAT and CDR2 as FQDESV (reference sequence). Germline trimming cut 5 bases from V and 6 bases from J; bases unmatched to any gene: 13. Regions amplified from RNA transcripts were the TCR beta CDR3 regions. First-round RT-PCR targeting the TCR CDR3 was performed with the HTBI primer set. TCRdb re-called the multiplex PCR reads through MiXCR, storing one row per CDR3 protein. The sample has some 720,000 distinct CDR3 sequences; 16% are singletons. Comments on this clonotype: Its specificity is unknown.

Hyperthyroidism of Graves' type that showed no ophthalmopathy progression within 18 months was stable. Thyroid ultrasound, orbital computed tomography, clinical symptoms, and serum thyroxine and TRAb underpinned diagnoses. Findings and caveats of the study: Ophthalmopathy stood apart from stable hyperthyroidism in a 13 V-J model. Most expanded thyroid clonotypes above 0.001 recurred in blood.

The specimen was blood. The V call is TRBV11-1, the J call TRBJ2-7; the match to TRBD2 covers 7 bases. The clonotype originates from a man aged 18 to 30 with Graves' hyperthyroidism. This CDR3 is CASSLLMGGSGEQYF. The CDR3 DNA reads as TGTGCCAGCAGCCTCCTAATGGGGGGGTCGGGCGAGCAGTACTTC. The full variable domain, rest sourced from reference TRBV11-1 and TRBJ2-7, is EAEVAQSPRYKITEKSQAVAFWCDPISGHATLYWYRQILGQGPELLVQFQDESVVDDSQLPKDRFSAERLKGVDSTLKIQPAELGDSAMYLCASSLLMGGSGEQYFGPGTRLTVT.